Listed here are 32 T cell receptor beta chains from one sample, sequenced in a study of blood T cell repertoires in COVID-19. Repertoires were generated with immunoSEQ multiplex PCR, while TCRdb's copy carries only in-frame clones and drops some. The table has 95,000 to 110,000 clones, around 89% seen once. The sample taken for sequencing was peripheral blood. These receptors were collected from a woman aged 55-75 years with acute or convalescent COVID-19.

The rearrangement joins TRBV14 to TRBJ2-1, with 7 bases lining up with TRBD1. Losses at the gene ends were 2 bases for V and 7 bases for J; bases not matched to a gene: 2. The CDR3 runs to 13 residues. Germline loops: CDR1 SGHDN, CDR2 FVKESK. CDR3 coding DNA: TGTGCCAGCAGCCAAATCAGGGGGAATGAGCAGTTCTTC. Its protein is CASSQIRGNEQFF.

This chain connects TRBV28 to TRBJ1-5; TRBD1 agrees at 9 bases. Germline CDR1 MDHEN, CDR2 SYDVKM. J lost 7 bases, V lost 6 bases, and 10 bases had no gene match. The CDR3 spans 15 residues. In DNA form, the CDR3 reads TGTGCCAGCAGAAGGCTACAGGGGGCTCAACAGCCCCAGCATTTT. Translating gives CASRRLQGAQQPQHF.

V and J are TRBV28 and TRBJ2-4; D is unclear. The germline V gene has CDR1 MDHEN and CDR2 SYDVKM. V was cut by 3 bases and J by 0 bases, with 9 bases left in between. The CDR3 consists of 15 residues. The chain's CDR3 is CASSLESLAKNIQYF. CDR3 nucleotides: TGTGCCAGCAGTTTGGAGTCGCTAGCCAAAAACATTCAGTACTTC.

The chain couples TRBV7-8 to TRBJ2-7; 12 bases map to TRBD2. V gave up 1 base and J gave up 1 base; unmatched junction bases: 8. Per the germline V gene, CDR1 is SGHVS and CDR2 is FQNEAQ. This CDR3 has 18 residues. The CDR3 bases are TGTGCCAGCAGCTTAGGTCTAGCGGGAGGGCCATGGTCCTACGAGCAGTACTTC. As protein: CASSLGLAGGPWSYEQYF.

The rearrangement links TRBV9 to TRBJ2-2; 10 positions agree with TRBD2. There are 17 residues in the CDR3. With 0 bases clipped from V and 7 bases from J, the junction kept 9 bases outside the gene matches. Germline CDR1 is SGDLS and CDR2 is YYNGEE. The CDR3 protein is CASSVVPAGGPGGELFF. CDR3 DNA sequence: TGTGCCAGCAGCGTAGTCCCAGCGGGAGGGCCCGGCGGGGAGCTGTTTTTT.

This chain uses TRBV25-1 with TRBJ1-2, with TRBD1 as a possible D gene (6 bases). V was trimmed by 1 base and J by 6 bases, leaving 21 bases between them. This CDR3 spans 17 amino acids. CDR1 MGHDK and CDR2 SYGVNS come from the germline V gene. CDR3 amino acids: CASSESLIRQEINGYTF. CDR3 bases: TGTGCCAGCAGTGAATCCCTAATTCGACAGGAGATTAATGGCTACACCTTC.

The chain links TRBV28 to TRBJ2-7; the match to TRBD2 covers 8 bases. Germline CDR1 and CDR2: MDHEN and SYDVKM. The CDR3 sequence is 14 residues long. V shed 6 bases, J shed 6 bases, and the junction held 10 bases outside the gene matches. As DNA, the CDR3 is TGTGCCAGCAGCCAAGCGGGAGTGCAGTTCGAGCAGTACTTC. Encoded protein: CASSQAGVQFEQYF.

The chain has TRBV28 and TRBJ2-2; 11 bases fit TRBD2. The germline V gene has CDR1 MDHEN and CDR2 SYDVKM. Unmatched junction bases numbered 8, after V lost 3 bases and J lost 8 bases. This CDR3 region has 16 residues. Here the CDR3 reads CASSLFTSGSGGELFF. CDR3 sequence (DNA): TGTGCCAGCAGTTTGTTCACTAGCGGGAGCGGAGGGGAGCTGTTTTTT.

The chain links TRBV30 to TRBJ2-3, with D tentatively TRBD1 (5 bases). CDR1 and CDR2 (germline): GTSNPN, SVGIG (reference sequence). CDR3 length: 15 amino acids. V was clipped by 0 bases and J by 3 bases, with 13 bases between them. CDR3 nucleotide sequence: TGTGCCTGGAGTGTACTCCCTAGGGGTACAGATACGCAGTATTTT. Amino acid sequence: CAWSVLPRGTDTQYF. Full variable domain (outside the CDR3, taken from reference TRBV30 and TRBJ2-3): SQTIHQWPATLVQPVGSPLSLECTVEGTSNPNLYWYRQAAGRGLQLLFYSVGIGQISSEVPQNLSASRPQDRQFILSSKKLLLSDSGFYLCAWSVLPRGTDTQYFGPGTRLTVL.

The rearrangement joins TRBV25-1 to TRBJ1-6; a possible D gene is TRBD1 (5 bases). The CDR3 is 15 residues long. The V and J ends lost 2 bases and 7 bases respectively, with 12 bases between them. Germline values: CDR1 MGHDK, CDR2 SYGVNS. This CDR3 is CASSEVGQGNSPLHF. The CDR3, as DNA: TGTGCCAGCAGTGAAGTTGGGCAGGGAAATTCACCCCTCCACTTT.

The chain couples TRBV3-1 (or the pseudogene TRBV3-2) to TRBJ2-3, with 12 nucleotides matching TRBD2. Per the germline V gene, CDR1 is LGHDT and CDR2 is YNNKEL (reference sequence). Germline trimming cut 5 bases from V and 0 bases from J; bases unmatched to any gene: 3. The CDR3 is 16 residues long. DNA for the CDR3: TGTGCCAGCAGCGTCGGACTAGCGGGGAGCACAGATACGCAGTATTTT. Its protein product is CASSVGLAGSTDTQYF.

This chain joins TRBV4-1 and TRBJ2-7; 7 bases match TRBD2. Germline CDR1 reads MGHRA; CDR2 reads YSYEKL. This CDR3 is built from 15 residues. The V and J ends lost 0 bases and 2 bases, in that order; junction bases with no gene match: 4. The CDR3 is CASSQEPSGAYEQYF. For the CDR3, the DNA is TGCGCCAGCAGCCAAGAACCTAGCGGCGCCTACGAGCAGTACTTC.

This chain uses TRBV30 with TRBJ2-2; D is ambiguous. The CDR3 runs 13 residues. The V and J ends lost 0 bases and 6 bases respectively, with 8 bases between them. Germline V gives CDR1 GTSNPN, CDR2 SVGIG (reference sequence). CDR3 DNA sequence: TGTGCCTGGAGTGTATTTAGCCCCGGGGAGCTGTTTTTT. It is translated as CAWSVFSPGELFF.

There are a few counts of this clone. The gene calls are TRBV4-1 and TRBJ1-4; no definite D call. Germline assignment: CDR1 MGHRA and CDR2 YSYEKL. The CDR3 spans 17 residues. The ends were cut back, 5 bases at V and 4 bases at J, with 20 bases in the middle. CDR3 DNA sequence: TGCGCCAGCAGCGATCTGGCGGGGAACAGTCTTAATGAAAAACTGTTTTTT. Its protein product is CASSDLAGNSLNEKLFF.

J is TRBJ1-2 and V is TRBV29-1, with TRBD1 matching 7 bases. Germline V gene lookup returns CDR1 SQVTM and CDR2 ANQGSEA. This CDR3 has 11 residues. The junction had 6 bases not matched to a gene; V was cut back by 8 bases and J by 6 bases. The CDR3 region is CSSKGADGYTF. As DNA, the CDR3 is TGCAGCTCGAAGGGGGCAGATGGCTACACCTTC.

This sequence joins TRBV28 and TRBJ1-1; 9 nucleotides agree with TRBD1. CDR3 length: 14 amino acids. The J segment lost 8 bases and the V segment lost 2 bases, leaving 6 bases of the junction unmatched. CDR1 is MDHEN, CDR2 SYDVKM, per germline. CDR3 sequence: CASSLLRDRAEAFF. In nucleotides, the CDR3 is TGTGCCAGCAGTTTACTCCGGGACAGGGCCGAAGCTTTCTTT.

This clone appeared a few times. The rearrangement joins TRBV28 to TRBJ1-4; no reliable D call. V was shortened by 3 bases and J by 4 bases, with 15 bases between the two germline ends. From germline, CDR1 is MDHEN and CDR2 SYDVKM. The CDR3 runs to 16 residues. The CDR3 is CASSFSQPGDNEKLFF. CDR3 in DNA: TGTGCCAGCAGTTTTTCTCAACCAGGTGATAATGAAAAACTGTTTTTT.

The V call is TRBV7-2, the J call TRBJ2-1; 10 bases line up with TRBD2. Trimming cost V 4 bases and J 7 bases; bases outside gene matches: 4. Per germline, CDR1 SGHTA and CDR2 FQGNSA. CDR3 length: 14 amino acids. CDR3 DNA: TGTGCCAGCAGCTCCCGGACTAGCGGAAATGAGCAGTTCTTC. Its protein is CASSSRTSGNEQFF.

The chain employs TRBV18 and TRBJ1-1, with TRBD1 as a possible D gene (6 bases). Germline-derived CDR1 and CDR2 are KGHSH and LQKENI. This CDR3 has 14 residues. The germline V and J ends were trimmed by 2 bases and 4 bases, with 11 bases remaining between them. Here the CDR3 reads CASSPLQGATEAFF. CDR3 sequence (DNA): TGTGCCAGCTCACCATTACAGGGAGCCACTGAAGCTTTCTTT.

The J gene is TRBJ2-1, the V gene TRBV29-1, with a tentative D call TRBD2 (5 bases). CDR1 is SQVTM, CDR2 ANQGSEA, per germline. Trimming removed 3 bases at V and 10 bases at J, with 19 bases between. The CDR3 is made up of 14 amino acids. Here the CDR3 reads CSVDRGSISVEQFF. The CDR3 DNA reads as TGCAGCGTTGACAGAGGGTCGATCTCGGTGGAGCAGTTCTTC.

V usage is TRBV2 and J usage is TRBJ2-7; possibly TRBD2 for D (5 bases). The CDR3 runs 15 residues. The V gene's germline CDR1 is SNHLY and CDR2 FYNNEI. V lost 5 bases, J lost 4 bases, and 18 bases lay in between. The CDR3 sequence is CASSPSRISEYEQYF. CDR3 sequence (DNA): TGTGCCAGCAGTCCCTCCAGGATTAGCGAGTACGAGCAGTACTTC.

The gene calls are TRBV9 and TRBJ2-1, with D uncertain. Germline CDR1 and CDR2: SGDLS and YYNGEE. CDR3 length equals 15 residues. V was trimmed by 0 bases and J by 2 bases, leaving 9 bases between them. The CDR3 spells CASSVGQVPYNEQFF. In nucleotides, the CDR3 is TGTGCCAGCAGCGTAGGTCAGGTTCCCTACAATGAGCAGTTCTTC.

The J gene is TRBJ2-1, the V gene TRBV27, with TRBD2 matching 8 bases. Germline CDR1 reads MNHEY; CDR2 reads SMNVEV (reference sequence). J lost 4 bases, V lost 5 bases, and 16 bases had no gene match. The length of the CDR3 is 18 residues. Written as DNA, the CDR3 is TGTGCCAGCAGTCAACGGACTAGCTCCCTCCCGTATTACAATGAGCAGTTCTTC. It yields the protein CASSQRTSSLPYYNEQFF.

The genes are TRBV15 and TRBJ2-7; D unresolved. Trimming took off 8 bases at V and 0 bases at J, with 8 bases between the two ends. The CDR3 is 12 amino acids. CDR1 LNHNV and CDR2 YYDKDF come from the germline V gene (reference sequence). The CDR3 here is CATARDSYEQYF. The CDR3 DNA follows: TGTGCCACCGCGCGAGACTCCTACGAGCAGTACTTC.

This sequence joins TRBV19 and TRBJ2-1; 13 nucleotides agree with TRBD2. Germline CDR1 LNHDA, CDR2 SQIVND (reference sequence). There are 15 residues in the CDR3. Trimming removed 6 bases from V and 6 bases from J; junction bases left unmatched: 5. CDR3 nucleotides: TGTGCCAGTAGAAGGACTAGCGGGGGAATCAATGAGCAGTTCTTC. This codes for CASRRTSGGINEQFF.

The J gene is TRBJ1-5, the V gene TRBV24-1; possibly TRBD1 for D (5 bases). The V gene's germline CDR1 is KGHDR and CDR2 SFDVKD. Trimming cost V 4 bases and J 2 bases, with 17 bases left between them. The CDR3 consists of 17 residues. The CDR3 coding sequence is TGTGCCACCAGTGACGTCGGGCAGGGTCAAGGCAATCAGCCCCAGCATTTT. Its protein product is CATSDVGQGQGNQPQHF.

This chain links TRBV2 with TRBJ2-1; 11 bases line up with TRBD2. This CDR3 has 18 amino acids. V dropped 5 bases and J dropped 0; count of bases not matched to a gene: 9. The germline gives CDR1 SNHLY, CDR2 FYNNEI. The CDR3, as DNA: TGTGCCAGCAGTCTGCTAGCGGGAGGCTCCTTCTCCTACAATGAGCAGTTCTTC. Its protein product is CASSLLAGGSFSYNEQFF.

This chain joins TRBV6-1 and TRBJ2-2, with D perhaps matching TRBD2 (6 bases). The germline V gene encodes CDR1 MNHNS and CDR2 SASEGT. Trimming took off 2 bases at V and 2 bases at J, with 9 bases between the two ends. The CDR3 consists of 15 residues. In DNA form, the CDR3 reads TGTGCCAGCAGTGAACCGGGACTTAACACCGGGGAGCTGTTTTTT. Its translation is CASSEPGLNTGELFF.

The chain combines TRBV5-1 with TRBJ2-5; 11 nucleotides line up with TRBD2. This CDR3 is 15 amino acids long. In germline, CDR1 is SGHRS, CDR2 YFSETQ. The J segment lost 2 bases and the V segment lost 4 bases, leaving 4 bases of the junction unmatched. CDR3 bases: TGCGCCAGCAGCGCGCTAGCGGGAGGACAAGAGACCCAGTACTTC. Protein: CASSALAGGQETQYF.

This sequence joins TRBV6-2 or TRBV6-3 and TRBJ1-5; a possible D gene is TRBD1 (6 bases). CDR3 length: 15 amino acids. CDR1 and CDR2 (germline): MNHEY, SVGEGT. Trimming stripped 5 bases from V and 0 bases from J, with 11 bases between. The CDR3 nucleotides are TGTGCCAGCAGTGGGGGCAGGATTAGCAATCAGCCCCAGCATTTT. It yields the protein CASSGGRISNQPQHF.

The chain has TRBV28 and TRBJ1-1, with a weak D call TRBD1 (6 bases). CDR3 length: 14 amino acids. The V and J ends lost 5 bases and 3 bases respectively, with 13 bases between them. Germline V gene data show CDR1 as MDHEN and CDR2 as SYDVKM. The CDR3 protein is CASSIPRGYTEAFF. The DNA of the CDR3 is TGTGCCAGCAGTATACCCAGGGGATACACTGAAGCTTTCTTT.

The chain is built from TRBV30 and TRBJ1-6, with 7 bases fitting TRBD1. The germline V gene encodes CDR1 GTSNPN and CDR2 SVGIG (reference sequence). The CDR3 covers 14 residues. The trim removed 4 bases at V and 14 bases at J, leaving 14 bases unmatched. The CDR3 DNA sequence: TGTGCCTGGAACCGACAGGGCCCCATTGAATCCCTCCACTTT. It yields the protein CAWNRQGPIESLHF. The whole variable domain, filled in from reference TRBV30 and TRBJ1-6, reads SQTIHQWPATLVQPVGSPLSLECTVEGTSNPNLYWYRQAAGRGLQLLFYSVGIGQISSEVPQNLSASRPQDRQFILSSKKLLLSDSGFYLCAWNRQGPIESLHFGNGTRLTVT.